This record looks at one T cell receptor beta chain sequence and its context. Original processing notes: Quantification of nucleated cells was approximated via reference gene primer amplification. The method was immunoSEQ multiplex PCR; TCRdb's version includes in-frame clones alone and lacks a portion of them. V and J calls and clone size are copied from that table; D and trimming were computed from the DNA. Of just under 350,000 clones in the sample, about 90% were seen once. The data derive from a study of blood T cell repertoires in COVID-19. Looked up from germline, CDR1 is MDHEN and CDR2 is SYDVKM. V gave up 4 bases and J gave up 0 bases; unmatched junction bases: 8. The CDR3 is 17 residues long.

The TCR originated in a woman aged 70 to 79 with COVID-19, enrolled during active disease. The J gene is TRBJ1-5, the V gene TRBV28; 8 positions match TRBD1. The sequencing sample was made of peripheral blood. The CDR3 loop reads CASSSLDREGSNQPQHF. The DNA of the CDR3 is TGTGCCAGCAGTTCCCTGGACAGGGAGGGTAGCAATCAGCCCCAGCATTTT.